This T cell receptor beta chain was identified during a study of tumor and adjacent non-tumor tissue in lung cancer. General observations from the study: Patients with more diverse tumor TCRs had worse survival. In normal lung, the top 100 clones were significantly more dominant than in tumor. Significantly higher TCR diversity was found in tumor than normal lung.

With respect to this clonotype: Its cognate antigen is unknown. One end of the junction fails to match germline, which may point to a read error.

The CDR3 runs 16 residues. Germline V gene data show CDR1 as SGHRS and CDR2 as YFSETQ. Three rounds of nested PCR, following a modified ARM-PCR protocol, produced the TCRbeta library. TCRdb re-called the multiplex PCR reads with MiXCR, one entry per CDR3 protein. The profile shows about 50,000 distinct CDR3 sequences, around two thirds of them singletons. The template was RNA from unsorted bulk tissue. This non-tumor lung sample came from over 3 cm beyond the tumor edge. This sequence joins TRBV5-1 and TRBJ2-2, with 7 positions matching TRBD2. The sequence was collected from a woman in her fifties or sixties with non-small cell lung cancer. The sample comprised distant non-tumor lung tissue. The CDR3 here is CASMRTGGLNTGELFF. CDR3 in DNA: TGCGCCAGCATGCGAACGGGAGGACTAAACACCGGGGAGCTGTTCTTT.